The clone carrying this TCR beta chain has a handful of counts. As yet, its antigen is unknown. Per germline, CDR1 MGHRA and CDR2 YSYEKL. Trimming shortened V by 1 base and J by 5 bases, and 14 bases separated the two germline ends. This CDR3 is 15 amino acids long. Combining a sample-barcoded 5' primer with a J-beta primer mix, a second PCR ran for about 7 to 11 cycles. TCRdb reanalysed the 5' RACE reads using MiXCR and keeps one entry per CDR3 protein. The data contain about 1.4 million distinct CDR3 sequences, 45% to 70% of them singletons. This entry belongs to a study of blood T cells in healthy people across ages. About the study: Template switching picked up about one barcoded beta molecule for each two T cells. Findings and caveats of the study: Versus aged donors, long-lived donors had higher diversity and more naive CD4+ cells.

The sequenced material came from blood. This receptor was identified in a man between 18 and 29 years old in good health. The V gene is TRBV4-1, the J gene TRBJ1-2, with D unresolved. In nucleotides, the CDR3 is TGCGCCAGCAGCCAAGGTCTAAACATCGGGTATGGCTACACCTTC. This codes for CASSQGLNIGYGYTF.